This TCR beta chain is from a study of neoadjuvant anti-PD-1 for oral cavity cancer. V was pared by 1 base and J by 12 bases, with 7 bases between. Germline V gives CDR1 SGHDN, CDR2 FVKESK. This CDR3 is 12 amino acids long. Sequencing was performed with immunoSEQ multiplex PCR; in TCRdb, only in-frame clones are kept and a portion is missing. The repertoire holds around 13,000 clones, with about 63% as singletons. The sample consisted of PBMCs, taken before nivolumab (anti-PD-1) treatment. This receptor was taken from a person aged 35-80 years with oral cavity squamous cell carcinoma. The chain couples TRBV14 to TRBJ1-6; D may be TRBD1 (6 bases). As DNA, the CDR3 is TGTGCCAGCAGCCAAGTGACAGGACCCCTCCACTTT. Protein product: CASSQVTGPLHF.